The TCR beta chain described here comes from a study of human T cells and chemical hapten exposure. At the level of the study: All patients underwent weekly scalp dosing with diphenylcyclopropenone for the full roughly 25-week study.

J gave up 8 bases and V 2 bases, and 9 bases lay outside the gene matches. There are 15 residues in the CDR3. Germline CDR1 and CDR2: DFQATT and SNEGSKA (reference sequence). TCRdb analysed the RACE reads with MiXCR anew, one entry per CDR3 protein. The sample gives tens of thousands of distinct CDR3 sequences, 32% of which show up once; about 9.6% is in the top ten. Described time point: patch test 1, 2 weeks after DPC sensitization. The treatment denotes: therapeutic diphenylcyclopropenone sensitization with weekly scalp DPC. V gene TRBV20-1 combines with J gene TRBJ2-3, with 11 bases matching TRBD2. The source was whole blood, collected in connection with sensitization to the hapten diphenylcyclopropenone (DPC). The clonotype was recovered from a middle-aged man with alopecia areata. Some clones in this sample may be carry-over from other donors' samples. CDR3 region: CSARPGTSGRVTQYF. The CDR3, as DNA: TGCAGTGCTAGACCCGGGACTAGCGGACGAGTTACGCAGTATTTT.